Each of the 16 T cell receptor beta chains below was sequenced from the same sample in a study of blood T cells in healthy people across ages (dated by TCRdb to between 2015 and 2016). Library construction relied on 5' RACE. The reads were generated on an Illumina HiSeq 2500. A second PCR of 7 to 11 cycles was performed with a sample-barcoded 5' primer and a J-beta primer mix. TCRdb applied fastp at Q25 and MiXCR to the public reads, then kept only in-frame beta chains. Rows merge per CDR3 protein into single entries with the most common DNA and genes. This sample is represented by about 780,000 distinct CDR3 sequences; 62% of them were singletons. The top ten clones comprise roughly 26% of the sample. Material: blood. Receptors originate from a man aged 25-45 years in good health.

This clonotype was found a few times. This chain uses TRBV7-3 with TRBJ1-1; D ambiguous. With 5 bases removed from V and 8 bases from J, the gap between germline ends came to 12 bases. The germline V gene has CDR1 SGHTA and CDR2 FQGTGA. CDR3 length: 12 residues. CDR3 coding DNA: TGTGCCAGCAGCGCCGTGGGTGGAGAAGCTTTCTTT. Protein sequence: CASSAVGGEAFF.

This clonotype was counted between two and nine times. The chain links TRBV29-1 to TRBJ2-1; D ambiguous. CDR3 length: 11 residues. The germline gives CDR1 SQVTM, CDR2 ANQGSEA. Trimming left V 0 bases short and J 7 bases short, with 4 bases between. CDR3 coding DNA: TGCAGCGTTGAAGATCAGAATGAGCAGTTCTTC. Its protein is CSVEDQNEQFF.

This sequence joins TRBV6-2 or TRBV6-3 and TRBJ2-4; D unresolved. TRBJ2-7 matches the DNA end more closely, so the J call is doubtful. Germline V gene lookup returns CDR1 MNHEY and CDR2 SVGEGT. CDR3 length: 13 amino acids. The CDR3 DNA follows: TGTGCCAGCAGTTACCGGGTCGCCTACGAGCAGTACTTC. As protein: CASSYRVAYEQYF.

Comments on this clonotype: Sequence at one end of the junction differs from germline and may be a read error. V usage is TRBV24-1 and J usage is TRBJ2-1; D possibly corresponds to TRBD1 (6 bases). Germline values: CDR1 KGHDR, CDR2 SFDVKD. The CDR3 is 15 residues long. The CDR3 sequence: CATNDYQGSYNEQFF. The CDR3 nucleotides are TGTGCCACCAATGATTACCAGGGGTCCTACAATGAGCAGTTCTTC.

This chain uses TRBV4-2 with TRBJ2-7, with 9 bases aligning to TRBD2. The ends lost 0 bases at V and 2 bases at J; junction bases unmatched: 8. This CDR3 has 17 amino acids. The V gene's germline CDR1 is LGHNA and CDR2 YNFKEQ. This CDR3 reads CASSQDQWVAGAYEQYF. DNA of the CDR3: TGTGCCAGCAGCCAAGATCAATGGGTAGCGGGGGCCTACGAGCAGTACTTC.

V gene TRBV9 combines with J gene TRBJ2-4, with D perhaps TRBD1 or TRBD2 (6 bases each). The J call is doubtful: the DNA matches TRBJ2-7 better. CDR1 is SGDLS and CDR2 is YYNGEE in the germline V gene. This CDR3 comprises 13 residues. CDR3 coding DNA: TGTGCCAGCAGCGTAGGGGGGGCCCACGAGCAGTACTTC. Amino acids: CASSVGGAHEQYF.

J is TRBJ2-5 and V is TRBV4-1, with D perhaps matching TRBD2 (5 bases). The J call could be wrong; TRBJ2-7 is a better fit for the DNA end. This CDR3 spans 13 amino acids. Germline V gene sequence: CDR1 MGHRA, CDR2 YSYEKL. The CDR3 loop reads CASSQTEAYEQYF. The CDR3 DNA reads as TGCGCCAGCAGCCAGACGGAGGCCTACGAGCAGTACTTC.

The rearrangement uses TRBV28 and TRBJ2-7; weak D call: TRBD1 (5 bases). The CDR3 is 13 amino acids. V dropped 5 bases and J dropped 9 bases, with 17 bases sitting between them. CDR1 MDHEN and CDR2 SYDVKM come from the germline V gene. The CDR3 coding sequence is TGTGCCAGCAGTCCATCTACAGCGCAGGGGCAGTACTTC. Amino acids: CASSPSTAQGQYF.

The chain joins TRBV3-1 to TRBJ1-2, with D unresolved. The CDR3 totals 15 residues. The V gene lost 4 bases and the J gene lost 4 bases, with 16 bases spanning the gap. Germline CDR1 and CDR2: LGHDT and YNNKEL (reference sequence). The CDR3 loop reads CASSPRTHPAYGYTF. CDR3 DNA sequence: TGTGCCAGCAGCCCTCGGACGCACCCAGCCTATGGCTACACCTTC.

This clonotype has only one observation. This may arise from a read error, as a much more abundant clone is one base away. CDR3 region: CVSSLSGTYNEQFF. The CDR3 DNA is TGTGTCAGCAGTTTAAGCGGCACCTACAATGAGCAGTTCTTC. The chain recombines TRBV6-2 or TRBV6-3 with TRBJ2-1; a weak D match, TRBD2 (5 bases). Germline values: CDR1 MNHEY, CDR2 SVGEGT. The CDR3 runs 14 residues.

With respect to this clonotype: At one end the junction does not follow the germline gene, possibly because of a read error. This chain links TRBV12-3 or TRBV12-4 with TRBJ2-7, with a possible D match to TRBD2 (6 bases). This CDR3 region has 14 residues. This CDR3 reads CASGYTGTPYKQYF. CDR3 sequence (DNA): TGTGCCAGCGGATATACCGGGACTCCCTACAAGCAGTACTTC.

This sequence joins TRBV20-1 and TRBJ2-1; 12 bases are shared with TRBD2. CDR1 and CDR2 from the germline V gene are DFQATT and SNEGSKA (reference sequence). This CDR3 has 16 residues. V shed 4 bases, J shed 3 bases, and the junction held 7 bases outside the gene matches. Written as DNA, the CDR3 is TGCAGTGCTACCAGACTAGCGGGGGCCCACTACAATGAGCAGTTCTTC. It translates to CSATRLAGAHYNEQFF.

V is TRBV5-4 and J is TRBJ2-4, with D perhaps matching TRBD1 or TRBD2 (5 bases each). Per germline, CDR1 SGHNT and CDR2 YYREEE (reference sequence). V was trimmed by 4 bases and J by 7 bases, leaving 18 bases between them. This CDR3 spans 15 amino acids. CDR3 DNA sequence: TGTGCCAGCAGCCTCGGGGCACCAACGTCTAACATTCAGTACTTC. This gives the protein CASSLGAPTSNIQYF.

This clonotype was seen more than once but under ten times. The V gene is TRBV5-1, the J gene TRBJ2-5, with D unclear. There are 15 residues in the CDR3. Trimming stripped 0 bases from V and 5 bases from J, with 14 bases between. Per the germline V gene, CDR1 is SGHRS and CDR2 is YFSETQ. The CDR3 here is CASSLETDPWETQYF. The CDR3, as DNA: TGCGCCAGCAGCTTGGAGACGGATCCATGGGAGACCCAGTACTTC.

The genes are TRBV13 and TRBJ2-4; a weak D match, TRBD2 (6 bases). The DNA end lines up better with TRBJ2-7; the J call may be wrong. CDR1 and CDR2 from the germline V gene are PRHDT and FYEKMQ (reference sequence). The CDR3 is 14 amino acids. CDR3 in amino acids: CASSFRGSGYEQYF. CDR3 nucleotides: TGTGCCAGCAGCTTTCGGGGGAGCGGTTACGAGCAGTACTTC.

The chain carries TRBV9 and TRBJ1-2, with D possibly being TRBD1 (6 bases). The CDR3 runs to 16 residues. V dropped 0 bases and J dropped 4 bases, with 16 bases sitting between them. CDR1 is SGDLS, CDR2 YYNGEE, per germline. The CDR3 sequence: CASSVETGLTLYGYTF. CDR3 nucleotide sequence: TGTGCCAGCAGCGTAGAGACAGGTCTGACCCTCTATGGCTACACCTTC.